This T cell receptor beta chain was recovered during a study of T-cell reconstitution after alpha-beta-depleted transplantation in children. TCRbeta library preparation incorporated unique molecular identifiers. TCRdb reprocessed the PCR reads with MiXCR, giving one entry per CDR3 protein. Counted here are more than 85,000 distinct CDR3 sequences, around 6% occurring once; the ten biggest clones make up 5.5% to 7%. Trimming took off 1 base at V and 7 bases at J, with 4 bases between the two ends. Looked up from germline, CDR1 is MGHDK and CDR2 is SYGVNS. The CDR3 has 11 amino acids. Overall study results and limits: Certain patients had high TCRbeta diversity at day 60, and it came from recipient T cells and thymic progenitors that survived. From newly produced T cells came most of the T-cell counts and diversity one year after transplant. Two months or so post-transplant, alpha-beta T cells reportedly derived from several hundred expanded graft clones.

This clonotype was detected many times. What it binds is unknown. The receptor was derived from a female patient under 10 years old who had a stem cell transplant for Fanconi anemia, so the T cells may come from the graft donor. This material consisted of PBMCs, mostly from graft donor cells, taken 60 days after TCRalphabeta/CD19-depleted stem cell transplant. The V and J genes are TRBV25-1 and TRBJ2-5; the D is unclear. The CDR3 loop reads CASSEWGTQYF. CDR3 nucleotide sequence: TGTGCCAGCAGTGAATGGGGGACCCAGTACTTC.